The 10 T cell receptor beta chains listed next were all sequenced from one sample in a study of cytomegalovirus exposure and HLA in healthy donors. It was with 60 Vbeta and 13 Jbeta primers that the PCR ran. Sequenced by immunoSEQ multiplex PCR; TCRdb stores in-frame clones only, minus some. The repertoire includes 150,000 to 200,000 clones, roughly 83% of them detected once, and approximately 1.4% sits in the top ten. The sample consisted of PBMCs. These receptors were obtained from a woman in her forties or fifties in good health and CMV-seronegative.

The chain carries TRBV18 and TRBJ2-5; the D gene is possibly TRBD2 (6 bases). V dropped 6 bases and J dropped 6 bases, with 14 bases sitting between them. Germline CDR1 and CDR2: KGHSH and LQKENI. The CDR3 sequence is 13 residues long. The CDR3 reads CASSPTSYQTQYF. CDR3 in DNA: TGTGCCAGCTCTCCGACTAGTTACCAGACCCAGTACTTC.

This clone showed up just once. The rearrangement joins TRBV7-9 to TRBJ2-1, with 7 bases lining up with TRBD1. CDR1 is SEHNR, CDR2 FQNEAQ, per germline (reference sequence). V gave up 5 bases and J gave up 9 bases; unmatched junction bases: 13. The CDR3 consists of 15 residues. CDR3 coding DNA: TGTGCCAGCAGCACGTCCCGGGACAGCAAGAGTGAGCAGTTCTTC. Its protein is CASSTSRDSKSEQFF.

The chain employs TRBV11-2 and TRBJ1-2; D is perhaps TRBD1 (6 bases). CDR3 length equals 14 residues. With 4 bases removed from V and 7 bases from J, the gap between germline ends came to 16 bases. Germline CDR1 and CDR2: SGHAT and FQNNGV. CDR3 region: CASSSDRTRSGYTF. DNA of the CDR3: TGTGCCAGCAGCTCAGACAGGACTAGGAGTGGCTACACCTTC.

This chain joins TRBV5-4 and TRBJ2-2; 8 positions match TRBD1. V shed 3 bases and J 4 bases; nucleotides not matched to a gene: 5. The CDR3 runs to 15 residues. Germline CDR1 and CDR2: SGHNT and YYREEE (reference sequence). In nucleotides, the CDR3 is TGTGCCAGCAGCTCGAGACAGGGGAGCACCGGGGAGCTGTTTTTT. Its protein is CASSSRQGSTGELFF.

The J gene is TRBJ1-1, the V gene TRBV18, with TRBD1 matching 8 bases. Trimming at V came to 2 bases and at J to 6 bases, leaving 8 bases not matched to a gene. The CDR3 contains 15 residues. The germline CDR1 and CDR2 sequences are KGHSH and LQKENI. This chain's CDR3 is CASSPNRQGIAEAFF. The CDR3 DNA reads as TGTGCCAGCTCACCAAACCGACAGGGGATAGCTGAAGCTTTCTTT. The full variable domain, with the rest looked up from reference TRBV18 and TRBJ1-1, is NAGVMQNPRHLVRRRGQEARLRCSPMKGHSHVYWYRQLPEEGLKFMVYLQKENIIDESGMPKERFSAEFPKEGPSILRIQQVVRGDSAAYFCASSPNRQGIAEAFFGQGTRLTVV.

V gene TRBV2 combines with J gene TRBJ2-7; TRBD1 matches at 11 bases. Trimming removed 6 bases from V and 2 bases from J; junction bases left unmatched: 3. Germline CDR1 is SNHLY and CDR2 is FYNNEI. This CDR3 has 14 amino acids. CDR3 sequence reads: CASRPGQGAYEQYF. CDR3 DNA sequence: TGTGCCAGCAGGCCGGGACAGGGGGCCTACGAGCAGTACTTC.

The V and J genes are TRBV4-3 and TRBJ1-3; TRBD1 is a possible D gene (5 bases). This CDR3 comprises 18 residues. V lost 4 bases to trimming and J lost 2 bases, with 21 bases between them. The V gene's germline CDR1 is LGHNA and CDR2 YSLEER. The CDR3 bases are TGCGCCAGCAGCCTACAGTATGAGGTTGTAGGGGCTGGAAACACCATATATTTT. It specifies CASSLQYEVVGAGNTIYF.

The chain has TRBV7-2 and TRBJ2-2; D is perhaps TRBD2 (5 bases). Trimming removed 7 bases from V and 6 bases from J, with 18 bases in between. The CDR3 runs 15 residues. CDR1 and CDR2 (germline): SGHTA, FQGNSA. The chain's CDR3 is CASIPGISLAGELFF. The CDR3 DNA reads as TGTGCCAGCATCCCCGGGATCTCGCTGGCCGGGGAGCTGTTTTTT.

The V and J genes are TRBV6-5 and TRBJ1-2; D may be TRBD1 (6 bases). CDR3 size: 12 residues. Germline CDR1 MNHEY, CDR2 SVGAGI. The V end was cut by 4 bases, the J end by 6 bases, with 9 bases between. The CDR3 protein is CASSLQGDGYTF. CDR3 nucleotides: TGTGCCAGCAGTTTACAGGGTGATGGCTACACCTTC.

V usage is TRBV19 and J usage is TRBJ1-1; maybe TRBD1 (6 bases). This CDR3 is 14 amino acids long. The V and J ends lost 3 bases and 1 base respectively, with 9 bases between them. From germline, CDR1 is LNHDA and CDR2 SQIVND (reference sequence). The CDR3 DNA reads as TGTGCCAGTAGTATCGGGACAACGAACACTGAAGCTTTCTTT. Its protein product is CASSIGTTNTEAFF.